The sequence of this T cell receptor beta chain was determined in a study of OX40 agonist ivuxolimab in advanced cancers. Background on the whole study: Ivuxolimab, which targeted the costimulatory receptor OX40 (CD134), was an agonistic, fully human IgG2 monoclonal antibody. Intravenous ivuxolimab was administered to patients every 2 weeks at six dose levels: 0.01, 0.1, 0.3, 1.5, 3 and 10 mg/kg. Among the approximately 54 dose-escalation patients, approximately 20 had hepatocellular carcinoma, around 15 melanoma, 9 renal cell carcinoma and 9 head and neck cancer. Partial responses occurred in three dose-escalation patients: two with cutaneous melanoma and one with hepatocellular carcinoma. Prior anti-PD-1, anti-PD-L1 or anti-CTLA-4 therapy was permitted, and checkpoint inhibitors had been received by less than 45% of dose-escalation patients. Peripheral TCRbeta sequencing was intended to test whether TCR sequence diversity was altered and clonal T-cell expansion was caused by ivuxolimab. The paper reports the monotherapy dose-escalation portion (N of about 50 patients) of the phase I ivuxolimab trial. A male proportion of around 81% and a mean age of approximately 58 years, ranging from roughly 23 to 85, were recorded for the dose-escalation cohort. Study-wide conclusions, independent of this receptor: In the 0.1-3.0 mg/kg groups, partial responders were among the patients with the lowest normalized peripheral clonal expansion, particularly in CD8+ T cells. On average, CD8+ T cells showed more expanded clones than CD4+ T cells after ivuxolimab. Low levels of normalized T-cell clonal expansion were also seen in some patients who did not respond. Which antigens the clonally expanded peripheral T cells were specific for was not determined. At doses from 0.1 to 3.0 mg/kg, clonal expansion was seen in both CD4+ and CD8+ blood T cells between baseline and week 6.

In regard to this clone: Its target antigen remains unknown. Within one base of it there is no much larger clone, and no base qualities were kept.

To sequence the TCRbeta CDR3 region, genomic DNA was isolated from the sorted cells. The immunoSEQ Assay was used for sequencing of TCRbeta CDR3 regions. In its TCRdb copy, this immuneACCESS table keeps in-frame sequences only and misses some clones. Where compared with another copy, unresolved V genes explain less than half of these, and the others have no known cause. This sample has around 62,000 clones in its table, and roughly nine tenths of those were observed once. Together, the top ten hold 9% to 15% of the sample. The trial excluded patients who had a history of autoimmune disease or were on systemic immunosuppression. Peripheral blood for TCR sequencing was collected from all dose cohorts at baseline, on cycle 4 day 1, and on cycle 7 day 1. The samples were drawn from a first-in-human, open-label, multicenter phase I dose-escalation trial of ivuxolimab. The trial enrolled adults with locally advanced or metastatic head and neck squamous cell, hepatocellular, melanoma or renal cell carcinoma. Before TCR sequencing, CD4+ T cells and CD8+ T cells from peripheral blood were sorted into separate populations.

CDR1 and CDR2 are read off the germline V gene as SQVTM and ANQGSEA. Trimming removed 6 bases from V and 3 bases from J, leaving 4 bases between the germline ends. The CDR3 starts with the cysteine, ends with the phenylalanine, and has 10 residues. Here the CDR3 DNA is all that survives: 30 bases in frame from base 1. The sequence joins TRBV29-1 to TRBJ2-3, with the identity of the D gene unclear. The receptor was derived from an adult with an advanced solid tumor such as melanoma, head and neck, liver or kidney cancer. The specimen comprised CD4+ or CD8+ T cells sorted from blood, sampled in a trial of the OX40 agonist ivuxolimab. The DNA sequence is given as TGCAGCGTCCATACAGATACGCAGTATTTT. The translation is CSVHTDTQYF.